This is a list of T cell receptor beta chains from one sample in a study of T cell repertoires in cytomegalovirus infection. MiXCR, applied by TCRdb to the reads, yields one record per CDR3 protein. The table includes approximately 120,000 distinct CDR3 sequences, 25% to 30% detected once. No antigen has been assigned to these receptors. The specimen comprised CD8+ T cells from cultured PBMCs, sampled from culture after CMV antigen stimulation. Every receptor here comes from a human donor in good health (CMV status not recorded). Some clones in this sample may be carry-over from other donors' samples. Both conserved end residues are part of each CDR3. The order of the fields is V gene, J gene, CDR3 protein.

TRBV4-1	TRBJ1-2	CASSEQVDYGYTF
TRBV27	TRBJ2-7	CASSFGADYEQYF
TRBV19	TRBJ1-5	CASSLRQGRDQPQHF
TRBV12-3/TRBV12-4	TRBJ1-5	CASSLAAWGQPQHF
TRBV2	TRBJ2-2	CASSEEAGGARSGELFF
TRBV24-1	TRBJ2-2	CATSDPRWSTGELFF
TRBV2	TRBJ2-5	CASSGWLQETQYF
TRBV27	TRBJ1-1	CASSQYLSGEAFF
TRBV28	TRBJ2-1	CASSIGLAGSNSEQFF
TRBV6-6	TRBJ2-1	CASSPKGYYNEQFF
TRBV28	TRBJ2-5	CASSSGTSGGLYQETQYF
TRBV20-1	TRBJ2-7	CSAPGLAGEKIYEQYF
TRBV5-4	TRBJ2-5	CASSFGAGGGETQYF
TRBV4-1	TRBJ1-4	CASSPTLGDEKLFF
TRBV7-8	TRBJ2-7	CASSYDPYEQYF
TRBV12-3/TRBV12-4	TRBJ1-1	CASRSLAVEAFF
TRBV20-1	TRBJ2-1	CSARDLLGTAEHEQFF
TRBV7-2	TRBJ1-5	CASKRDSNQPQHF
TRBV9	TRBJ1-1	CASSVVGVLNTEAFF
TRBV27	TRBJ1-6	CASSQSEGSYNSPLHF
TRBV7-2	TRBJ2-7	CASSLGTAGEQYF
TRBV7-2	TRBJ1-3	CASSPSHDGWSGNTIYF
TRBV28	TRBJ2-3	CASSHITEVAPSTDTQYF
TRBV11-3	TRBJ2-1	CASSFLRLYNEQFF
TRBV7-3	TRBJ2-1	CASSVKQDNEQFF
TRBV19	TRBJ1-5	CASSLYRGGIVNQPQHF
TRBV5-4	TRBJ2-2	CASTDRGAGELFF
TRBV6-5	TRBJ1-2	CASSTGQGEGYTF
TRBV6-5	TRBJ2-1	CASSPMGTSGGVEQFF
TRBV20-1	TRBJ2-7	CSARGEGWIYEQYF
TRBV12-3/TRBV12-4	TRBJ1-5	CASSFTYSNQPQHF
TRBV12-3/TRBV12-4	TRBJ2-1	CASSLEGPQFF
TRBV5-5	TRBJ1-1	CASSLVWVGTSNTEAFF
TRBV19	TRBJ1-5	CASSSDYSNQPQHF
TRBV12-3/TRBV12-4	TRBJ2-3	CASSFMGLSDTQYF
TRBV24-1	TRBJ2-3	CATSHSGTEEGTDTQYF
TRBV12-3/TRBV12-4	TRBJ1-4	CASSFSGTGHEKLFF
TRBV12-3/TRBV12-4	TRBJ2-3	CASTNPQGATDTQYF
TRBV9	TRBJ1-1	CASSASSGPQSAFF
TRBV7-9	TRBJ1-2	CASSRGQTYGYTF
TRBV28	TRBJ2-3	CASSLLSGGPRTDTQYF
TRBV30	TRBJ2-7	CAWSYGRLYEQYF
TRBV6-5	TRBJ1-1	CASSRTGVKNTEAFF
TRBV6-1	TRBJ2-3	CASSSTSARTDTQYF
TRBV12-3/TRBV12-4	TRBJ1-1	CASSRILMNTEAFF
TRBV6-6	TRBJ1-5	CASSQDRGRNQPQHF
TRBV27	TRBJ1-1	CASSLTGRNTEAFF
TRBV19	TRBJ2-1	CASRPQGAREQFF